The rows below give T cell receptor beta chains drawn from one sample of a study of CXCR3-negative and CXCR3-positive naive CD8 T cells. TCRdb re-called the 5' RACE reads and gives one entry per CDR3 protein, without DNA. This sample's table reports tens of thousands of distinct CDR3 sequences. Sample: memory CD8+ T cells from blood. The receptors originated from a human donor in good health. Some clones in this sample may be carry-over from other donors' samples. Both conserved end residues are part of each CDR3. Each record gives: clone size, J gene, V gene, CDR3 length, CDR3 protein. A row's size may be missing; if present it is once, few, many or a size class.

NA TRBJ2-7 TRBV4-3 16 CASSQGGAGNNYEQYF
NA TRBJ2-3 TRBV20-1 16 CSAKGGEDSVTDTQYF
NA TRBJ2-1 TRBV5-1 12 CASSSTDDEQFF
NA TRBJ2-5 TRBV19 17 CASSMRVGTAAQETQYF
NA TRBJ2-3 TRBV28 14 CASSLFQGSDTQYF
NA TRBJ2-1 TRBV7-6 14 CASSLLGSYNEQFF
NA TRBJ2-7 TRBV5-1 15 CASEEGPERFYEQYF
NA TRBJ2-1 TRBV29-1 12 CSVYGTSNEQFF
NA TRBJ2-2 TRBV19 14 CASTSGGNTGELFF
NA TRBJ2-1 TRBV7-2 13 CASSVIEGDEQFF
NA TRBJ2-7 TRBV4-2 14 CASSHSRDPYEQYF
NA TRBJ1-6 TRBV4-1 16 CASSHKEGQNNSPLHF
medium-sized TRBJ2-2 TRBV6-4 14 CASSDGGNTGELFF
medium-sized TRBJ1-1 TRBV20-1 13 CSARDPGGTQAFF
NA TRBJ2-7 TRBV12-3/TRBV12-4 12 CASRPGGGEQYF
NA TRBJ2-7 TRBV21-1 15 CASSKIGLAVVEQYF
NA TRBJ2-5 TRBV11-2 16 CASSLGTSGGQETQYF
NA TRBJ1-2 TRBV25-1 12 CASSEFYYGYTF
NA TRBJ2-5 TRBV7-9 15 CASSLLDPHGETQYF
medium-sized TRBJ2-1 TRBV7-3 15 CASSLTGQGFHEQFF
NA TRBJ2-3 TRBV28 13 CASTTSRAVAQYF
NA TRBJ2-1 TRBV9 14 CASSGDRENNEQFF
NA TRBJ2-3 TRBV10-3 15 CAISRTAASTDTQYF
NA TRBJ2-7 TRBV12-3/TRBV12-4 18 CASSPGVAGGLSYYEQYF
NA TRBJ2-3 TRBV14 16 CASSLYRWGYTDTQYF
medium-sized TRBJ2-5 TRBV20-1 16 CSARDLGGGEQETQYF
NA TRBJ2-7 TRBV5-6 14 CASNSGTETYEQYF
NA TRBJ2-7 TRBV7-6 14 CASSHFQGSYEQYF
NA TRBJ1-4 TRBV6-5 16 CASSLQGGSTNEKLFF
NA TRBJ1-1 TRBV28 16 CASSLWGGGANTEAFF
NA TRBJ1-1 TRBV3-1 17 CASAAFGQGDLGTEAFF
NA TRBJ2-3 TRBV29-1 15 CSVVSGTSGTDTQYF
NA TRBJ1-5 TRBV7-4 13 CARYWPFNQPQHF